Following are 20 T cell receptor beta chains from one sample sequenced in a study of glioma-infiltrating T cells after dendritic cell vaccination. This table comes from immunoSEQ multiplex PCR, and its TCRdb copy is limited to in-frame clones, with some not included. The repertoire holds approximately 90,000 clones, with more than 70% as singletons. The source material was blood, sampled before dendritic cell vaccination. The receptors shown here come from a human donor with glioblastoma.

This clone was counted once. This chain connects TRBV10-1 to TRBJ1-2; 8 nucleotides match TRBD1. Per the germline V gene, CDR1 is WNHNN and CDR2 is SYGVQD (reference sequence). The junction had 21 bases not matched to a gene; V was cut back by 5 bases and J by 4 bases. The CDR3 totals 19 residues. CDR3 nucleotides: TGCGCCAGCAGTCCCGATCTGGAAGAACAGGGGGAGACATTCTATGGCTACACCTTC. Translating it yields CASSPDLEEQGETFYGYTF.

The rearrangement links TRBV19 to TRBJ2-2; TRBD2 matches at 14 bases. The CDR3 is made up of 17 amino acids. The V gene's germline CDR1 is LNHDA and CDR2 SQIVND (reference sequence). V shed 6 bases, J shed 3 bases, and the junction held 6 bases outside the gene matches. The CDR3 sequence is CASRGLAGVIDTGELFF. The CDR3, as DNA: TGTGCCAGTAGGGGACTAGCGGGAGTGATTGACACCGGGGAGCTGTTTTTT.

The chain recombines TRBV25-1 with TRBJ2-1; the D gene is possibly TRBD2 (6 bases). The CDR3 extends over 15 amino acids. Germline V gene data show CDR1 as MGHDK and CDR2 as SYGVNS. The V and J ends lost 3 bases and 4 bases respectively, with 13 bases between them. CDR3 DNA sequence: TGTGCCAGCAGTGATGTGACTAGACGATACAATGAGCAGTTCTTC. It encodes CASSDVTRRYNEQFF. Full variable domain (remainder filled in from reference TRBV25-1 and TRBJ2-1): EADIYQTPRYLVIGTGKKITLECSQTMGHDKMYWYQQDPGMELHLIHYSYGVNSTEKGDLSSESTVSRIRTEHFPLTLESARPSHTSQYLCASSDVTRRYNEQFFGPGTRLTVL.

CDR3 nucleotides: TGCAGTGCTGACAGTCCCTATGGCTACACCTTC. This gives the protein CSADSPYGYTF. V usage is TRBV20-1 and J usage is TRBJ1-2; D might be TRBD1 (5 bases). CDR1 is DFQATT, CDR2 SNEGSKA, per germline (reference sequence). CDR3 length: 11 amino acids. V was pared by 5 bases and J by 4 bases, with 8 bases between.

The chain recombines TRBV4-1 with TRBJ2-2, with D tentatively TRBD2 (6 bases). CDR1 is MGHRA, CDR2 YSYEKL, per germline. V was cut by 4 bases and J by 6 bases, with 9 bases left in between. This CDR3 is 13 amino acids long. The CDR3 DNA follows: TGCGCCAGCAGCCCGGGGGTGGCCGGGGAGCTGTTTTTT. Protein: CASSPGVAGELFF.

Written as DNA, the CDR3 is TGTGCCAGCAGCTCGAGCGGGGGGGCGGCCGGGGAGCTGTTTTTT. Translating it yields CASSSSGGAAGELFF. This chain joins TRBV7-9 and TRBJ2-2; 10 nucleotides agree with TRBD2. V lost 4 bases to trimming and J lost 6 bases; unmatched junction nucleotides: 5. The CDR3 contains 15 residues. Per germline, CDR1 SEHNR and CDR2 FQNEAQ (reference sequence).

CDR3 in DNA: TGTGCCAGCAGCGTAGCTTCCACCGGGGAGCTGTTTTTT. Encoded protein: CASSVASTGELFF. The gene calls are TRBV9 and TRBJ2-2; unclear D gene. The length of the CDR3 is 13 residues. The germline V gene has CDR1 SGDLS and CDR2 YYNGEE. Trimming removed 0 bases at V and 4 bases at J, with 4 bases between.

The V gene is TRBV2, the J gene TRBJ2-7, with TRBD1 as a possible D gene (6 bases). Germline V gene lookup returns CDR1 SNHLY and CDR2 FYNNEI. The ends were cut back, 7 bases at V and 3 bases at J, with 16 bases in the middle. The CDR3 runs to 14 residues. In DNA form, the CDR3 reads TGTGCCAGCAACGAACTAGGGGGACGCTACGAGCAGTACTTC. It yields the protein CASNELGGRYEQYF.

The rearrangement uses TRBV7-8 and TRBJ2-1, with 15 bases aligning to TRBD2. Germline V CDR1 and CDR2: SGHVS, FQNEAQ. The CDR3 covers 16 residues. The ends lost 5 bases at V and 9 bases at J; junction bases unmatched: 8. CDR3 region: CASSLGLAGGYGEQFF. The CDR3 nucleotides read TGTGCCAGCAGCCTAGGACTAGCGGGGGGGTACGGTGAGCAGTTCTTC.

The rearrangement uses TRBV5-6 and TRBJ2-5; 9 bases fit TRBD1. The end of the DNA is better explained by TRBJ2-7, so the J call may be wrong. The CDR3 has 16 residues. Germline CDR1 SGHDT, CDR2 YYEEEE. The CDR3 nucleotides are TGTGCCAGCAGTCCCGGGACAGGGAGTCCGACCTACGAGCAGTACTTC. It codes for CASSPGTGSPTYEQYF.

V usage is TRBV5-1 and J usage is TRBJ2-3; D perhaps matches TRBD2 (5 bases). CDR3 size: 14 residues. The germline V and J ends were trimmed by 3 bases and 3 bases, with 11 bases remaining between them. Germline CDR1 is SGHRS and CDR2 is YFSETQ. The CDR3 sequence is CASSSPGLTDTQYF. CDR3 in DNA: TGCGCCAGCAGCTCCCCGGGGTTAACAGATACGCAGTATTTT.

CDR3 sequence reads: CASSPGTGDPVMPQHF. As DNA, the CDR3 is TGTGCCAGCAGCCCCGGGACAGGGGACCCGGTGATGCCCCAGCATTTT. The rearrangement uses TRBV7-2 and TRBJ1-5; 10 bases are a match to TRBD1. Trimming cost V 5 bases and J 9 bases; bases outside gene matches: 13. In germline, CDR1 is SGHTA, CDR2 FQGNSA. The CDR3 covers 16 residues.

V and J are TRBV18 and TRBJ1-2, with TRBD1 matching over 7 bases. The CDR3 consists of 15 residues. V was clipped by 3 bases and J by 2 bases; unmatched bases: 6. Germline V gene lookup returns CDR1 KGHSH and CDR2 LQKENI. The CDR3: CASSPQGTANYGYTF. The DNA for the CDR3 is TGTGCCAGCTCACCGCAAGGGACAGCGAACTATGGCTACACCTTC.

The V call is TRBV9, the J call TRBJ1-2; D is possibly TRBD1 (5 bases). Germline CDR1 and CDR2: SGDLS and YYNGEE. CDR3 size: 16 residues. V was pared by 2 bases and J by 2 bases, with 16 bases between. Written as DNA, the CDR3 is TGTGCCAGCAGCGTTTCGGGACTAATTGGAAACTATGGCTACACCTTC. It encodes CASSVSGLIGNYGYTF. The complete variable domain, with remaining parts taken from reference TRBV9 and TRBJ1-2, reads DSGVTQTPKHLITATGQRVTLRCSPRSGDLSVYWYQQSLDQGLQFLIQYYNGEERAKGNILERFSAQQFPDLHSELNLSSLELGDSALYFCASSVSGLIGNYGYTFGSGTRLTVV.

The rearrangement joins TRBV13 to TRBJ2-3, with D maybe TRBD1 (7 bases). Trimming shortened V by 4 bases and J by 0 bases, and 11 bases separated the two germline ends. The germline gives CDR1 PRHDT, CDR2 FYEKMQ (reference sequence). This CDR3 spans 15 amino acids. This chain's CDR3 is CASSSGDRSTDTQYF. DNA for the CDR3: TGTGCCAGCAGCTCGGGGGACAGAAGCACAGATACGCAGTATTTT.

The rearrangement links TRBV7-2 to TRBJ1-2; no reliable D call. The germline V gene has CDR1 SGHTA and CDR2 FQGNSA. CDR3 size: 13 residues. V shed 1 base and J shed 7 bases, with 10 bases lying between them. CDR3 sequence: CASSLDGLAGYTF. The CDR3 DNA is TGTGCCAGCAGCTTAGACGGGTTGGCTGGCTACACCTTC.

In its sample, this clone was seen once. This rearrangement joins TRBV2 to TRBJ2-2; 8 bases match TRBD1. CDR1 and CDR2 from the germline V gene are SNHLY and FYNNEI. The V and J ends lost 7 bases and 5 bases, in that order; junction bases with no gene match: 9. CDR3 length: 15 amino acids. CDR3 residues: CASTLRQGWTGELFF. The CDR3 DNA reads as TGTGCCAGCACCCTAAGACAGGGGTGGACCGGGGAGCTGTTTTTT. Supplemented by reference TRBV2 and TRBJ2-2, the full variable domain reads EPEVTQTPSHQVTQMGQEVILRCVPISNHLYFYWYRQILGQKVEFLVSFYNNEISEKSEIFDDQFSVERPDGSNFTLKIRSTKLEDSAMYFCASTLRQGWTGELFFGEGSRLTVL.

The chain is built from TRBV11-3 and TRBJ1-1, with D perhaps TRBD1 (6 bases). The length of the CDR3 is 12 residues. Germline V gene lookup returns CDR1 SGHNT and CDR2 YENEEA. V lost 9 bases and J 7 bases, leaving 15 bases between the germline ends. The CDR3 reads CARGRGGREAFF. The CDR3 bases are TGTGCCAGGGGGCGGGGGGGGCGTGAAGCTTTCTTT.

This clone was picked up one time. CDR3 in DNA: TGTGCCAGCAGCGCCTTTGGGGCAGGAGGGACAGATACGCAGTATTTT. Protein sequence: CASSAFGAGGTDTQYF. The chain is built from TRBV9 and TRBJ2-3; weak D call: TRBD2 (6 bases). The germline gives CDR1 SGDLS, CDR2 YYNGEE. The CDR3 is made up of 16 amino acids. Trimming shortened V by 3 bases and J by 3 bases, and 17 bases separated the two germline ends.

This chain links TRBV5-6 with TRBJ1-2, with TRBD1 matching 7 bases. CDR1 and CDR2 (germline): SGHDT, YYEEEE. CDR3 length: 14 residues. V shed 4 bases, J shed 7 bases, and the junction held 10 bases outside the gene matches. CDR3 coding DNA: TGTGCCAGCAGCCGGGCGACAGGGCAATCTGGCTACACCTTC. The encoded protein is CASSRATGQSGYTF.